Listed below are T cell receptor beta chains from one sample, sequenced in a study of shared clonotypes between healthy human individuals. Some clones are missing from TCRdb's copy, which holds only in-frame ones; the method was immunoSEQ multiplex PCR. The sample shows fewer than 850,000 clones, about 90% of them seen only once. What was sequenced was memory CD8+ T cells from PBMCs. These receptors all come from a man younger than 35 in good health. Some clones in this sample may be carry-over from other donors' samples. Each CDR3 is given with its conserved first and last residue. The order of the fields is V gene, J gene, CDR3 protein.

v_call: TRBV11-2; j_call: TRBJ2-7; cdr3_aa: CASSLGTYSYEQYF
v_call: TRBV9; j_call: TRBJ2-1; cdr3_aa: CASSVVSRDAFNEQFF
v_call: TRBV11-2; j_call: TRBJ2-1; cdr3_aa: CASSITSGVNPTYNEQFF
v_call: TRBV29-1; j_call: NA; cdr3_aa: CSGRGMGFDEQYF
v_call: TRBV5-6; j_call: TRBJ2-7; cdr3_aa: CASSQPGQGPGTYEQYF
v_call: TRBV28; j_call: TRBJ1-4; cdr3_aa: CASSLGGPNEKLFF
v_call: TRBV7-6; j_call: TRBJ2-2; cdr3_aa: CASSPITSGSAGELFF
v_call: TRBV27; j_call: TRBJ2-2; cdr3_aa: CASSFTSGRAVYTGELFF
v_call: TRBV12-5; j_call: TRBJ1-2; cdr3_aa: CASGLGPGGAGYTF
v_call: TRBV6-6; j_call: TRBJ2-7; cdr3_aa: CASSLGGIIDEQYF
v_call: TRBV7-2; j_call: TRBJ2-3; cdr3_aa: CASNKDTASGTDTQYF
v_call: TRBV6-5; j_call: TRBJ2-1; cdr3_aa: CAAASGSPYNEQFF
v_call: TRBV19; j_call: TRBJ2-7; cdr3_aa: CASSSGTDYEQYF
v_call: TRBV5-1; j_call: TRBJ2-3; cdr3_aa: CASSWDQREREDTQYF
v_call: TRBV10-3; j_call: TRBJ2-7; cdr3_aa: CAIQRGPHEQYF
v_call: TRBV10-3; j_call: TRBJ2-1; cdr3_aa: CAISEGQGYNEQFF
v_call: TRBV5-6; j_call: TRBJ2-1; cdr3_aa: CASSQIAGLSYNEQFF
v_call: TRBV11-3; j_call: TRBJ2-1; cdr3_aa: CASSPRTSVYNEQFF
v_call: TRBV7-9; j_call: TRBJ1-2; cdr3_aa: CASSLPVSGIVGYTF
v_call: TRBV7-9; j_call: TRBJ1-2; cdr3_aa: CASSFNEGPGYTF
v_call: TRBV15; j_call: TRBJ2-1; cdr3_aa: CATSRGRTSGSNEQFF
v_call: TRBV29-1; j_call: TRBJ2-7; cdr3_aa: CSARTGGSYEQYF
v_call: TRBV6-5; j_call: TRBJ2-5; cdr3_aa: CASSFDGRETQYF
v_call: TRBV2; j_call: TRBJ1-3; cdr3_aa: CASSERAVGRTGNTIYF
v_call: TRBV4-1; j_call: TRBJ2-1; cdr3_aa: CASSRGGNTEQFF
v_call: TRBV12-5; j_call: TRBJ2-3; cdr3_aa: CASGLGQTDTQYF
v_call: TRBV6-5; j_call: TRBJ2-1; cdr3_aa: CASRAGATYNEQFF
v_call: TRBV27; j_call: TRBJ1-5; cdr3_aa: CASASGGSNQPQHF
v_call: TRBV28; j_call: TRBJ2-5; cdr3_aa: CASSPHMGAPAETQYF
v_call: TRBV4-1; j_call: TRBJ1-2; cdr3_aa: CASSQDRGSRPFF
v_call: TRBV12-2; j_call: TRBJ1-2; cdr3_aa: CASRLVVRQGVRYGYTF
v_call: TRBV16; j_call: TRBJ1-1; cdr3_aa: CASSPALPFSNTEAFF
v_call: TRBV4-1; j_call: TRBJ1-2; cdr3_aa: CASSQAPLLTAPANYGYTF
v_call: TRBV12-5; j_call: TRBJ1-1; cdr3_aa: CASGLVRGTGGGNTEAFF
v_call: TRBV5-6; j_call: TRBJ2-6; cdr3_aa: CASSLGTTSGANVLTF
v_call: TRBV6-5; j_call: TRBJ2-7; cdr3_aa: CASSYSGEQYF
v_call: TRBV10-3; j_call: TRBJ2-7; cdr3_aa: CAISSWKEAPASYEQYF
v_call: TRBV27; j_call: TRBJ1-1; cdr3_aa: CASRGTGSEAFF
v_call: TRBV9; j_call: TRBJ2-5; cdr3_aa: CASSPSKATETQYF
v_call: TRBV6-5; j_call: TRBJ2-2; cdr3_aa: CASSYFREAGELFF
v_call: TRBV5-1; j_call: TRBJ2-3; cdr3_aa: CASSFRLAGGVTDTQYF
v_call: TRBV7-6; j_call: TRBJ2-1; cdr3_aa: CASSFRRGNEQFF
v_call: TRBV11-2; j_call: TRBJ1-2; cdr3_aa: CASISPPSGYTF
v_call: TRBV4-1; j_call: TRBJ1-3; cdr3_aa: CASSPGMGGNTIYF
v_call: TRBV6-5; j_call: TRBJ1-1; cdr3_aa: CASSQNRDSNTEAFF
v_call: TRBV28; j_call: TRBJ1-1; cdr3_aa: CASRIQVNTEAFF
v_call: TRBV15; j_call: TRBJ2-1; cdr3_aa: CATSRESGLAGALYNEQFF
v_call: TRBV5-4; j_call: TRBJ2-5; cdr3_aa: CASSYPLEAGRETQYF
v_call: TRBV5-8; j_call: TRBJ1-1; cdr3_aa: CASSLRLQNTEAFF
v_call: TRBV6-1; j_call: TRBJ1-4; cdr3_aa: CASSEAAEAWGINEKLFF
v_call: TRBV4-1; j_call: TRBJ2-7; cdr3_aa: CASSPRDRVHEQYF